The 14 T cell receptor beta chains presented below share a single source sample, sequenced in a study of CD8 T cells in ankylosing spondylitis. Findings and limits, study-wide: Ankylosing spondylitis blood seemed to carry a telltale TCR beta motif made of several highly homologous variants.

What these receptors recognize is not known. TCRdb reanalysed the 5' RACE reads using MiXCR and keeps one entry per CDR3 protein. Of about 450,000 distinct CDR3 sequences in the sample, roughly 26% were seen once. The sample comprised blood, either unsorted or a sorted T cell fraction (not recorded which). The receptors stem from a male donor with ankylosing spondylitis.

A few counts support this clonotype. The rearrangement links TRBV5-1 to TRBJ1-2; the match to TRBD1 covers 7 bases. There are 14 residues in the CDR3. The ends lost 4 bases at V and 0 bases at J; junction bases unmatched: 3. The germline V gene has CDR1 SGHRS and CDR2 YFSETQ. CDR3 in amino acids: CASSAGQTNYGYTF. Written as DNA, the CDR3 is TGCGCCAGCAGCGCGGGACAGACTAACTATGGCTACACCTTC.

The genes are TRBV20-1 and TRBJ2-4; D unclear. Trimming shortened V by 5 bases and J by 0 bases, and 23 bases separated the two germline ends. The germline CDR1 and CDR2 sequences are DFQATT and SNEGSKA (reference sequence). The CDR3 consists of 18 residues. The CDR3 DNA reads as TGCAGTGCTGCCTTCGAGTCCCCAGGAGCGATAGCCAAAAACATTCAGTACTTC. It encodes CSAAFESPGAIAKNIQYF.

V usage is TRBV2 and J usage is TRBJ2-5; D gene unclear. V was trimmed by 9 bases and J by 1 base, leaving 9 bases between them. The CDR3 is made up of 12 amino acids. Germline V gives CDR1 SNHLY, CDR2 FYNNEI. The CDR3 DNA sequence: TGTGCCAGTACCGACCTCCAAGAGACCCAGTACTTC. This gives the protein CASTDLQETQYF. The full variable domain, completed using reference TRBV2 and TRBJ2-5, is EPEVTQTPSHQVTQMGQEVILRCVPISNHLYFYWYRQILGQKVEFLVSFYNNEISEKSEIFDDQFSVERPDGSNFTLKIRSTKLEDSAMYFCASTDLQETQYFGPGTRLLVL.

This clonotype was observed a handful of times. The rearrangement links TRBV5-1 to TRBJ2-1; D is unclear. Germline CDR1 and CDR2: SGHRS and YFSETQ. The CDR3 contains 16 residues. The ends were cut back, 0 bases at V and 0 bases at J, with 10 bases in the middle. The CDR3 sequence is CASSLEASSSYNEQFF. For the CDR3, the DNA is TGCGCCAGCAGCTTGGAGGCGTCCAGCTCCTACAATGAGCAGTTCTTC.

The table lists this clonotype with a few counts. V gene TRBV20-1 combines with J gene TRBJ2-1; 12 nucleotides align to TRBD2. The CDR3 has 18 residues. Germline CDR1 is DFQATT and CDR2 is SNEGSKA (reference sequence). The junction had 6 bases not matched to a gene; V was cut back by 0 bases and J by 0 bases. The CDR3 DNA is TGCAGTGCTAGAGATGCTAGCGGGAGGGCCAGCTCCTACAATGAGCAGTTCTTC. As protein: CSARDASGRASSYNEQFF.

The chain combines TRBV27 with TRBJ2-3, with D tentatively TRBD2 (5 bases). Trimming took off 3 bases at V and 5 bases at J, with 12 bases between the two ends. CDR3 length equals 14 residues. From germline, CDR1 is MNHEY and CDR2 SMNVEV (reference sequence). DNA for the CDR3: TGTGCCAGCAGTTTCGAGGGCGGCGGAGATACGCAGTATTTT. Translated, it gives CASSFEGGGDTQYF.

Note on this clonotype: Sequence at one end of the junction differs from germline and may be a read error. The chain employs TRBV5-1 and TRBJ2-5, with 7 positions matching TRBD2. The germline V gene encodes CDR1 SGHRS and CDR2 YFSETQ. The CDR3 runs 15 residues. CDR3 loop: CASKTSRLAPETQCF. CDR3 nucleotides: TGCGCCAGCAAAACTTCTCGACTAGCCCCAGAGACCCAGTGCTTC. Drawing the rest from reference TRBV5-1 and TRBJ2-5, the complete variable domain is KAGVTQTPRYLIKTRGQQVTLSCSPISGHRSVSWYQQTPGQGLQFLFEYFSETQRNKGNFPGRFSGRQFSNSRSEMNVSTLELGDSALYLCASKTSRLAPETQCFGPGTRLLVL.

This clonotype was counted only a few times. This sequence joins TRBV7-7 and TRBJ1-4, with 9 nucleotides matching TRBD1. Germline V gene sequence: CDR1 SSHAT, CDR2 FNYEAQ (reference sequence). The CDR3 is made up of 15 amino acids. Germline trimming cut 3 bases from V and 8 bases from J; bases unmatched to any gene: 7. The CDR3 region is CASSFGRGQGEKLFF. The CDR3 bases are TGTGCCAGCAGCTTTGGGCGGGGACAGGGAGAAAAACTGTTTTTT.

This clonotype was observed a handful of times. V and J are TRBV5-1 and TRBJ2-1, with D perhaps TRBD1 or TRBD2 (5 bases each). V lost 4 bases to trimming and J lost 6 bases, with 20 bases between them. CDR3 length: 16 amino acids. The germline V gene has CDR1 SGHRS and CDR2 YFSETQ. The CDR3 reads CASSPSPSSGGNEQFF. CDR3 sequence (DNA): TGCGCCAGCAGCCCCTCCCCGAGTAGTGGGGGCAATGAGCAGTTCTTC.

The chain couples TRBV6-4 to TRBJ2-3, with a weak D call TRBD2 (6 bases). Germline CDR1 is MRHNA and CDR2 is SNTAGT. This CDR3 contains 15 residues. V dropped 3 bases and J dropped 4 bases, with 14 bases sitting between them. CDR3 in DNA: TGTGCCAGCAGTGAGGGAACAGGCGGGGCAGATACGCAGTATTTT. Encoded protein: CASSEGTGGADTQYF.

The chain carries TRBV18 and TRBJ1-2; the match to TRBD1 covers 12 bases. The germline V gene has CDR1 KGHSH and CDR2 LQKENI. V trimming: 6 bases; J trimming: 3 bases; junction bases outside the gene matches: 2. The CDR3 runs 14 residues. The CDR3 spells CASSGTGGDYGYTF. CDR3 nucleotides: TGTGCCAGCTCGGGGACAGGGGGCGACTATGGCTACACCTTC.

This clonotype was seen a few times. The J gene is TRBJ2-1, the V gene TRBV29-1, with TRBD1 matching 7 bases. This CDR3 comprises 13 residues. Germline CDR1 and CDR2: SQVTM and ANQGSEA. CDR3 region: CSVPGQFYNEQFF. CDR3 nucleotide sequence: TGCTCCGTACCGGGACAGTTCTACAATGAGCAGTTCTTC.

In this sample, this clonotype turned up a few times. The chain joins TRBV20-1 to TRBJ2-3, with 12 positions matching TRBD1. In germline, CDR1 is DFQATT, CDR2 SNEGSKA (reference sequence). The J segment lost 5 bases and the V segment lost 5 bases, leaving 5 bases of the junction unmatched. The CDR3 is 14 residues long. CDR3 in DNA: TGCAGTGCTGGGGACAGGGGGCTCGGAGATACGCAGTATTTT. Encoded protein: CSAGDRGLGDTQYF.

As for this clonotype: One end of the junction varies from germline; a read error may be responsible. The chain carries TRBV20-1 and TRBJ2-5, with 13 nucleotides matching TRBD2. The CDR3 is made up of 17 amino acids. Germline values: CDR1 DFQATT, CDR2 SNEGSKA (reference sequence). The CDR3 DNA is TGCTGTGCCGCAGTTAGTGGGGGACTAGCGGGAACGGAGACCCAGTACTTC. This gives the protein CCAAVSGGLAGTETQYF.